Listed below are T cell receptor beta chains from one sample, sequenced in a study of blood T cells in healthy people across ages. TCRdb analysed the 5' RACE reads with MiXCR anew, one entry per CDR3 protein. The sample includes 1.5 million to 2 million distinct CDR3 sequences, about 32% of them seen just once. Sequenced: blood. The receptor source for this set is a woman in her twenties or thirties in good health. CDR3s include the opening cysteine and the closing phenylalanine or tryptophan. The D gene is left open where the match is weak. Rows give clone size only sometimes, using once, few, many, or a class for an expanded clone.

d_call j_call cdr3_length clone_size v_call cdr3_aa cdr3_nt
TRBD2 TRBJ2-7 17 few TRBV7-3 CASSPLRAAGGLYEQYF TGTGCCAGCAGCCCCCTGAGGGCAGCGGGAGGGCTCTACGAGCAGTACTTC
TRBD1 TRBJ2-2 14 few TRBV10-3 CAIFKDRGTGELFF TGTGCCATCTTTAAGGACAGGGGCACCGGGGAGCTGTTTTTT
TRBD1 TRBJ2-2 16 NA TRBV10-3 CAISGPGQGTGGELFF TGTGCCATCAGTGGACCGGGACAGGGGACCGGCGGGGAGCTGTTTTTT
NA TRBJ2-1 12 few TRBV27 CASSPNWLRQFF TGTGCCAGCAGTCCTAACTGGCTACGGCAGTTCTTC
TRBD1 TRBJ1-6 16 NA TRBV20-1 CSARDPGQGGSGPLHF TGCAGTGCTAGAGACCCCGGACAGGGCGGTTCTGGACCCCTCCACTTT
NA TRBJ2-5 19 NA TRBV11-1 CASSLEYNRAGSLGETQYF TGTGCCAGCAGCTTAGAATACAATCGGGCGGGTTCACTGGGAGAGACCCAGTACTTC
TRBD2 TRBJ2-1 19 few TRBV7-3 CASSFRSTSGGRSYNEQFF TGTGCCAGCAGCTTTCGCTCGACTAGCGGGGGACGCTCCTACAATGAGCAGTTCTTC
NA TRBJ2-1 14 few TRBV7-8 CASSLEARNNEQFF TGTGCCAGCAGCTTAGAGGCTAGAAACAATGAGCAGTTCTTC
TRBD1 TRBJ2-7 13 few TRBV7-3 CASSPDRNLKQYF TGTGCCAGCAGCCCGGACAGGAACTTGAAGCAGTACTTC
TRBD2 TRBJ2-3 17 NA TRBV7-8 CASSARDYVQNTDTQYF TGTGCCAGCAGCGCCCGGGACTACGTACAAAATACAGATACGCAGTATTTT
NA TRBJ2-3 12 few TRBV5-4 CASSIVRDTQYF TGTGCCAGCAGCATCGTCCGAGATACGCAGTATTTT
TRBD1 TRBJ2-3 16 few TRBV14 CASSQGWTGPPDTQYF TGTGCCAGCAGCCAAGGGTGGACAGGGCCCCCAGATACGCAGTATTTT
NA TRBJ1-2 17 few TRBV20-1 CSARADITWGANYGYTF TGCAGTGCTAGAGCCGATATAACTTGGGGCGCAAACTATGGCTACACCTTC
TRBD2 TRBJ2-5 14 NA TRBV20-1 CSASNSGGAKTQYF TGCAGTGCTAGTAATAGCGGGGGGGCAAAGACCCAGTACTTC
TRBD2 TRBJ2-7 17 NA TRBV14 CASSGRKTSGRSYEQYF TGTGCCAGCTCGGGCAGGAAAACCAGCGGGAGAAGCTACGAGCAGTACTTC
NA TRBJ1-1 15 NA TRBV20-1 CSARSVEGEKAEAFF TGCAGTGCTAGGTCAGTAGAGGGGGAAAAGGCTGAAGCTTTCTTT
NA TRBJ2-7 12 many TRBV20-1 CSAEDQSYEQYF TGCAGTGCAGAGGACCAATCCTACGAGCAGTACTTC
NA TRBJ2-7 15 few TRBV28 CASSPRRRLNYEQYF TGTGCCAGCAGTCCACGACGGCGACTGAACTACGAGCAGTACTTC
NA TRBJ2-7 14 NA TRBV5-1 CASSLSYRAYEQYF TGCGCCAGCAGCTTGTCATACAGGGCCTACGAGCAGTACTTC
TRBD1 TRBJ1-2 15 NA TRBV3-1 CASSQDGTVNYGYTF TGTGCCAGCAGCCAAGATGGGACAGTCAACTATGGCTACACCTTC
NA TRBJ2-6 18 NA TRBV4-1 CASSQGGQGPSGANVLTF TGCGCCAGCAGCCAAGGGGGGCAGGGCCCCTCTGGGGCCAACGTCCTGACTTTC
NA TRBJ1-5 14 NA TRBV20-1 CSAKGGDIHQPQHF TGCAGTGCTAAAGGGGGGGACATCCATCAGCCCCAGCATTTT
TRBD2 TRBJ2-5 15 NA TRBV7-9 CASSLSASGVETQYF TGTGCCAGCAGCTTATCCGCGAGCGGGGTAGAGACCCAGTACTTC
TRBD2 TRBJ2-1 17 NA TRBV5-4 CASSSRASGSSYNEQFF TGTGCCAGCAGCTCCCGCGCTAGCGGGAGCTCCTACAATGAGCAGTTCTTC
NA TRBJ2-7 14 NA TRBV20-1 CSARGGGGPCEQYF TGCAGTGCCAGGGGCGGGGGCGGACCCTGCGAGCAGTACTTC
NA TRBJ2-7 13 NA TRBV6-4 CATFSGISYEQYF TGTGCCACCTTTAGCGGAATCTCCTACGAGCAGTACTTC